This T cell receptor beta chain came from a study of shared clonotypes between healthy human individuals. Study-level information: Donors consisted of two women and three men between 18 and 49. Three plates each covered CD4 naive and memory; CD8 naive two, CD8 memory one. Study-wide results and caveats: Estimated richness was generally greater in naive than memory subsets.

The CDR3 spans 14 residues. Germline assignment: CDR1 SQVTM and CDR2 ANQGSEA. V lost 5 bases to trimming and J lost 7 bases; unmatched junction nucleotides: 11. It was CD45RO-negative cells, positively selected for CCR7, that made up naive CD8 cells, with terminally differentiated effector memory CD45RA+ cells excluded. Only in-frame clones appear in the TCRdb table, and some are missing; sequencing was by immunoSEQ multiplex PCR. In the table there are 2 million to 2.5 million clones, about 95% of which are singletons. As concerns this clone: What it recognizes is unknown.

This sequence originates from a man aged 18 to 30 in good health. The sequenced material came from naive CD8+ T cells sorted from blood. The chain employs TRBV29-1 and TRBJ2-1; 7 bases are shared with TRBD1. The CDR3 loop is CSVPGQVRLNEQFF. CDR3 in DNA: TGCAGCGTTCCTGGACAGGTACGATTAAATGAGCAGTTCTTC.